In this sample, the clone carrying this TCR beta chain turned up once. Profiling relied on immunoSEQ multiplex PCR, and the TCRdb table lists in-frame clones only, not all of them. The sample has around 80,000 clones, roughly 80% seen once. Germline CDR1 reads LNHDA; CDR2 reads SQIVND (reference sequence). V was clipped by 0 bases and J by 3 bases, with 18 bases between them. The CDR3 runs 17 residues. These data are taken from a study of T cell clones after liver transplantation. Study-level information: Tolerance: complete withdrawal held at least one year, liver enzymes staying within twice normal.

J is TRBJ2-7 and V is TRBV19; D may be TRBD1 (6 bases). This specimen consisted of CD4+ T cells from blood, obtained approximately 3.5 years after liver transplant. The sequence derives from a human patient who received a liver transplant. Some T cells could come from the graft donor. This chain's CDR3 is CASSIDGGVRGSYEQYF. CDR3 bases: TGTGCCAGTAGTATAGATGGTGGGGTCAGGGGCAGCTACGAGCAGTACTTC.